The 29 T cell receptor beta chains below all came from one sample that was sequenced in a study of T cell changes during pregnancy in multiple sclerosis. Libraries were prepared by immunoSEQ multiplex PCR; TCRdb keeps only in-frame clonotypes and omits some of them. Of about 110,000 clones in the sample, roughly 92% were seen once. Source: peripheral blood, taken in the third trimester of pregnancy. These receptor sequences come from a female donor in good health, enrolled as a control in a pregnancy study.

The rearrangement links TRBV9 to TRBJ2-6, with D uncertain. V shed 0 bases and J shed 0 bases, with 10 bases lying between them. This CDR3 is 17 amino acids long. Looked up from germline, CDR1 is SGDLS and CDR2 is YYNGEE. CDR3 coding DNA: TGTGCCAGCAGCGTAGGAGGATTCACCTCTGGGGCCAACGTCCTGACTTTC. This translates into CASSVGGFTSGANVLTF.

V usage is TRBV7-2 and J usage is TRBJ1-6; weak D call: TRBD1 (6 bases). This CDR3 has 17 amino acids. Per germline, CDR1 SGHTA and CDR2 FQGNSA. Trimming stripped 3 bases from V and 3 bases from J, with 15 bases between. Here the CDR3 reads CASSLLTGTHYNSPLHF. The DNA for the CDR3 is TGTGCCAGCAGCTTGTTGACCGGGACACACTATAATTCACCCCTCCACTTT.

V and J are TRBV19 and TRBJ2-7; D is unclear. Germline V gene data show CDR1 as LNHDA and CDR2 as SQIVND (reference sequence). V was pared by 5 bases and J by 3 bases, with 11 bases between. This CDR3 has 13 residues. The CDR3 protein is CASSSGFGYEQYF. CDR3 nucleotide sequence: TGTGCCAGTAGTTCAGGATTCGGCTACGAGCAGTACTTC.

The V call is TRBV29-1, the J call TRBJ2-3, with 10 bases that match TRBD2. CDR1 and CDR2 (germline): SQVTM, ANQGSEA. The V segment lost 8 bases and the J segment 6 bases; nucleotides outside the gene matches: 14. The length of the CDR3 is 15 residues. CDR3 in DNA: TGCAGCCTATCACTCAGCGGGGGGGCCGACGATACGCAGTATTTT. Protein: CSLSLSGGADDTQYF.

V gene TRBV19 combines with J gene TRBJ1-2; no reliable D call. V was cut by 3 bases and J by 7 bases, with 12 bases left in between. Germline CDR1 LNHDA, CDR2 SQIVND (reference sequence). The CDR3 has 13 amino acids. CDR3 bases: TGTGCCAGTAGTATTTCCCTTCCAGGTGGCTACACCTTC. It specifies CASSISLPGGYTF.

In this sample, this clone turned up once. The J gene is TRBJ1-2, the V gene TRBV13, with D possibly being TRBD1 (6 bases). The CDR3 length is 16 residues. Between the trimmed V and J ends, which lost 1 base and 6 bases, there was a span of 18 bases. Germline V lookup: CDR1 PRHDT, CDR2 FYEKMQ (reference sequence). CDR3 sequence (DNA): TGTGCCAGCAGCTTAGCGACCGGTAGACAGGATAATGGCTACACCTTC. Residues: CASSLATGRQDNGYTF.

This chain connects TRBV7-9 to TRBJ2-1; D might be TRBD2 (6 bases). In germline, CDR1 is SEHNR, CDR2 FQNEAQ (reference sequence). This CDR3 has 14 amino acids. The ends were cut back, 5 bases at V and 8 bases at J, with 16 bases in the middle. In DNA, the CDR3 is TGTGCCAGCAGCCAAAAACCGGGGGACGATGAGCAGTTCTTC. It is translated as CASSQKPGDDEQFF.

This chain joins TRBV18 and TRBJ1-1; 7 nucleotides line up with TRBD1. This CDR3 is built from 14 residues. Germline V gives CDR1 KGHSH, CDR2 LQKENI. The J segment lost 1 base and the V segment lost 3 bases, leaving 2 bases of the junction unmatched. CDR3 DNA sequence: TGTGCCAGCTCACCGGGGACAGAGAACACTGAAGCTTTCTTT. Residues: CASSPGTENTEAFF.

This chain joins TRBV27 and TRBJ1-1; 7 bases are shared with TRBD1. V gave up 6 bases and J gave up 4 bases; unmatched junction bases: 5. The CDR3 runs 13 residues. Germline V gene sequence: CDR1 MNHEY, CDR2 SMNVEV (reference sequence). The DNA for the CDR3 is TGTGCCAGCAGAAAACAGGGGATCACTGAAGCTTTCTTT. The encoded protein is CASRKQGITEAFF.

The chain recombines TRBV10-3 with TRBJ1-2; 7 bases are shared with TRBD1. Trimming at V came to 0 bases and at J to 4 bases, leaving 8 bases not matched to a gene. The CDR3 sequence is 16 residues long. Germline V CDR1 and CDR2: ENHRY, SYGVKD. CDR3 sequence: CAISESLQGVIYGYTF. CDR3 nucleotides: TGTGCCATCAGTGAGTCGTTGCAGGGGGTTATCTATGGCTACACCTTC.

The chain uses TRBV25-1 and TRBJ1-1; D is undetermined. V lost 4 bases, J lost 1 base, and 10 bases lay in between. The CDR3 loop spans 14 amino acids. CDR1 MGHDK and CDR2 SYGVNS come from the germline V gene. CDR3 protein: CASSAASRNTEAFF. The CDR3 coding sequence is TGTGCCAGCAGTGCAGCGTCGAGGAACACTGAAGCTTTCTTT.

This chain connects TRBV6-5 to TRBJ1-5; D perhaps matches TRBD1 (5 bases). Germline V gene sequence: CDR1 MNHEY, CDR2 SVGAGI. Trimming pared 6 bases from V and 5 bases from J, leaving 14 bases between. This CDR3 has 14 amino acids. The CDR3 sequence is CASSRFLTDQPQHF. CDR3 bases: TGTGCCAGCAGCCGGTTCCTGACAGATCAGCCCCAGCATTTT.

The rearrangement links TRBV7-2 to TRBJ1-3; 8 positions match TRBD1. The CDR3 sequence is 18 residues long. From germline, CDR1 is SGHTA and CDR2 FQGNSA. The trim removed 5 bases at V and 0 bases at J, leaving 12 bases unmatched. CDR3 sequence: CASSLARTGLSSGNTIYF. CDR3 nucleotides: TGTGCCAGCAGCCTTGCTCGGACAGGGCTTAGCTCTGGAAACACCATATATTTT.

This clone appeared a single time. This sequence joins TRBV7-9 and TRBJ1-2; D not certain. The germline V gene has CDR1 SEHNR and CDR2 FQNEAQ (reference sequence). V lost 4 bases to trimming and J lost 4 bases, with 10 bases between them. The CDR3 loop spans 13 amino acids. CDR3 region: CASSSPETYGYTF. CDR3 nucleotide sequence: TGTGCCAGCAGCTCCCCGGAGACCTATGGCTACACCTTC. Supplemented by reference TRBV7-9 and TRBJ1-2, the full variable domain reads DTGVSQNPRHKITKRGQNVTFRCDPISEHNRLYWYRQTLGQGPEFLTYFQNEAQLEKSRLLSDRFSAERPKGSFSTLEIQRTEQGDSAMYLCASSSPETYGYTFGSGTRLTVV.

A single count supports this clone. This chain connects TRBV6-6 to TRBJ1-6; D may be TRBD1 (5 bases). The ends were cut back, 6 bases at V and 10 bases at J, with 16 bases in the middle. The length of the CDR3 is 14 residues. CDR1 MNHNY and CDR2 SVGAGI come from the germline V gene (reference sequence). The CDR3 DNA reads as TGTGCCAGCAGCCTAGGGGAAGGGCACTCACCCCTCCACTTT. This codes for CASSLGEGHSPLHF.

The chain is built from TRBV6-1 and TRBJ1-6; perhaps TRBD1 as D (6 bases). The length of the CDR3 is 15 residues. Looked up from germline, CDR1 is MNHNS and CDR2 is SASEGT. The germline V and J ends were trimmed by 6 bases and 9 bases, with 18 bases remaining between them. The CDR3 DNA sequence: TGTGCCAGCAGCGGTCGGCAGGGGCCCGTTTCACCCCTCCACTTT. It specifies CASSGRQGPVSPLHF.

The V gene is TRBV7-2, the J gene TRBJ2-7; possible D gene TRBD2, 5 bases. This CDR3 contains 15 residues. Germline V gene data show CDR1 as SGHTA and CDR2 as FQGNSA. V lost 1 base to trimming and J lost 1 base, with 11 bases between them. The CDR3, as DNA: TGTGCCAGCAGCTTAGAGAGGGTAGCTTCCTACGAGCAGTACTTC. Translating it yields CASSLERVASYEQYF.

This chain links TRBV7-2 with TRBJ1-5; TRBD1 agrees at 7 bases. Trimming at V came to 5 bases and at J to 0 bases, leaving 10 bases not matched to a gene. CDR3 length: 17 amino acids. Per germline, CDR1 SGHTA and CDR2 FQGNSA. DNA for the CDR3: TGTGCCAGCAGCCCAACCGGGACAGCATATAGCAATCAGCCCCAGCATTTT. Its protein product is CASSPTGTAYSNQPQHF.

The genes are TRBV6-5 and TRBJ2-3, with TRBD2 as a possible D gene (5 bases). V was cut by 6 bases and J by 2 bases, with 15 bases left in between. Germline V CDR1 and CDR2: MNHEY, SVGAGI. The CDR3 is 15 amino acids. CDR3 DNA: TGTGCCAGCAGCGAGAGCGGATCATACACAGATACGCAGTATTTT. Residues: CASSESGSYTDTQYF.

The chain has TRBV5-1 and TRBJ2-1; D perhaps matches TRBD2 (6 bases). V lost 0 bases and J 1 base, leaving 14 bases between the germline ends. Germline V CDR1 and CDR2: SGHRS, YFSETQ. The CDR3 has 17 residues. The DNA of the CDR3 is TGCGCCAGCAGCTTGGTCTCTAGCGTCGTTTCCTACAATGAGCAGTTCTTC. Translated: CASSLVSSVVSYNEQFF.

The genes are TRBV10-3 and TRBJ1-2; 7 bases match TRBD1. Germline assignment: CDR1 ENHRY and CDR2 SYGVKD. The ends lost 3 bases at V and 2 bases at J; junction bases unmatched: 9. The CDR3 runs to 16 residues. Here the CDR3 reads CAISDTQGVTNYGYTF. In DNA form, the CDR3 reads TGTGCCATCAGTGATACCCAGGGGGTGACAAACTATGGCTACACCTTC.

The chain has TRBV4-3 and TRBJ2-7; 11 nucleotides agree with TRBD1. The length of the CDR3 is 16 residues. CDR1 and CDR2 (germline): LGHNA, YSLEER. V dropped 1 base and J dropped 5; count of bases not matched to a gene: 7. The CDR3 coding sequence is TGCGCCAGCAGCCAAGCTACCGGGACAGGGGGACACGAGCAGTACTTC. Translated, it gives CASSQATGTGGHEQYF.

The rearrangement uses TRBV15 and TRBJ1-1; 7 bases align to TRBD1. This CDR3 has 16 amino acids. Per germline, CDR1 LNHNV and CDR2 YYDKDF (reference sequence). J was trimmed by 8 bases and V by 7 bases; bases with no gene match: 19. The CDR3 spells CATIDPSKRADREAFF. Written as DNA, the CDR3 is TGTGCCACCATTGACCCCAGCAAGAGGGCGGACAGGGAAGCTTTCTTT.

In DNA form, the CDR3 reads TGTGCCAGTAGCGAGTCCACAGATACGCAGTATTTT. The encoded protein is CASSESTDTQYF. The chain recombines TRBV19 with TRBJ2-3; D is unresolved. The CDR3 runs to 12 residues. Trimming left V 6 bases short and J 2 bases short, with 6 bases between. Germline V lookup: CDR1 LNHDA, CDR2 SQIVND (reference sequence).

The CDR3 DNA reads as TGTGCCAGCAGCTCCGCCAGGGCTAACTATGGCTACACCTTC. It yields the protein CASSSARANYGYTF. The chain carries TRBV7-2 and TRBJ1-2, with a tentative D call TRBD1 (5 bases). Deletions cut 4 bases from V and 0 bases from J, with 9 bases between. This CDR3 is 14 amino acids long. Germline-derived CDR1 and CDR2 are SGHTA and FQGNSA.

The V and J genes are TRBV6-1 and TRBJ1-1; a weak D match, TRBD1 (6 bases). CDR3 length: 14 residues. Germline V lookup: CDR1 MNHNS, CDR2 SASEGT. V was cut by 5 bases and J by 1 base, with 11 bases left in between. CDR3 coding DNA: TGTGCCAGCAGTACCACAGGGTGGAACACTGAAGCTTTCTTT. Its protein is CASSTTGWNTEAFF.

The chain links TRBV9 to TRBJ1-2; D unclear. V shed 4 bases and J shed 0 bases, with 10 bases lying between them. The germline V gene encodes CDR1 SGDLS and CDR2 YYNGEE. This CDR3 contains 14 residues. CDR3 bases: TGTGCCAGCAGCCCCGGTGACTCTAACTATGGCTACACCTTC. Translating gives CASSPGDSNYGYTF.

V gene TRBV7-3 combines with J gene TRBJ2-7, with TRBD1 matching 8 bases. The CDR3 is 16 amino acids. Trimming cost V 5 bases and J 6 bases; bases outside gene matches: 15. Germline lookup yields CDR1 SGHTA and CDR2 FQGTGA. CDR3: CASSIRGRPLCGEQYF. CDR3 DNA sequence: TGTGCCAGCAGCATCAGGGGGCGACCCCTTTGTGGCGAGCAGTACTTC. Combining the CDR3 with reference TRBV7-3 and TRBJ2-7 gives the whole variable domain GAGVSQTPSNKVTEKGKYVELRCDPISGHTALYWYRQSLGQGPEFLIYFQGTGAADDSGLPNDRFFAVRPEGSVSTLKIQRTERGDSAVYLCASSIRGRPLCGEQYFGPGTRLTVT.

This chain joins TRBV11-3 and TRBJ1-1; TRBD1 matches at 7 bases. The CDR3 contains 16 residues. Germline CDR1 SGHNT, CDR2 YENEEA. Trimming at V came to 1 base and at J to 1 base, leaving 6 bases not matched to a gene. DNA for the CDR3: TGTGCCAGCAGCTTAGGCTACGGGACAGCGAACACTGAAGCTTTCTTT. This codes for CASSLGYGTANTEAFF.